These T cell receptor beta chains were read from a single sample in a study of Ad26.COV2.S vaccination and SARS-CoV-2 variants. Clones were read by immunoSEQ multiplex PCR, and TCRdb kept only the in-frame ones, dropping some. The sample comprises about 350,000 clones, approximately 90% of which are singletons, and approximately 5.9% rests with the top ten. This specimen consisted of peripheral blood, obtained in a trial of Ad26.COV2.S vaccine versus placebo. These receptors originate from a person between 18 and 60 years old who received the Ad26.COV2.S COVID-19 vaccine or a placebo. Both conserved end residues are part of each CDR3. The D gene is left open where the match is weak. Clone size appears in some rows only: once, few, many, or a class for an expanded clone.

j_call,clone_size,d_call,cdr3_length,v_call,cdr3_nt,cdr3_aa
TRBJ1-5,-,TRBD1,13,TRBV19,TGTGCCAGCGGGACAGGGATCACTCAGCCCCAGCATTTT,CASGTGITQPQHF
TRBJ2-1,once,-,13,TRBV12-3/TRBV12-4,TGTGCCAGCAGTCCCTCAGGCCACAATGAGCAGTTCTTC,CASSPSGHNEQFF
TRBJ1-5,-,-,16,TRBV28,TGTGCCAGCAGTTCACGCTCGGGGGCCTCTAATCAGCCCCAGCATTTT,CASSSRSGASNQPQHF
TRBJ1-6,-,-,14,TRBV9,TGTGCCAGCAGCGCAGTAGGGCCGGGTTCACCCCTCCACTTT,CASSAVGPGSPLHF
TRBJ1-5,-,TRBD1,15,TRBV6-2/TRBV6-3,TGTGCCAGCAGCCGACAGGGAAATAGCAATCAGCCCCAGCATTTT,CASSRQGNSNQPQHF
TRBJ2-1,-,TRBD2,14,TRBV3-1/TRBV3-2,TGTGCCAGCAGCCAAGCGGGAGGGCCTGATGAGCAGTTCTTC,CASSQAGGPDEQFF
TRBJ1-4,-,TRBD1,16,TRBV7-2,TGTGCCAGCAGCTTTGGGACAGGGGGCGCGAATGAAAAACTGTTTTTT,CASSFGTGGANEKLFF
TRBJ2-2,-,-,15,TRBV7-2,TGTGCCAGCAGCTTAGAACCCGCGAACACCGGGGAGCTGTTTTTT,CASSLEPANTGELFF
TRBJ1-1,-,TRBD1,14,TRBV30,TGTGCCTGGAGTCCGGGACAGGGCAACACTGAAGCTTTCTTT,CAWSPGQGNTEAFF
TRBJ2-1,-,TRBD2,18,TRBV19,TGTGCCAGTAGTAAACGCCTTGGGGGAGGGACCTCCTACAATGAGCAGTTCTTC,CASSKRLGGGTSYNEQFF
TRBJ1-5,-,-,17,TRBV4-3,TGCGCCAGCAGCCAAGATTTTTCGGTTTGGAGCAATCAGCCCCAGCATTTT,CASSQDFSVWSNQPQHF
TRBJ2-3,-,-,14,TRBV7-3,TGTGCCAGCACCCCTGGGCAGGGATCAGATACGCAGTATTTT,CASTPGQGSDTQYF
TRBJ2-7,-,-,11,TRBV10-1,TGCGCCAGCAGGCAGGGCTACGAGCAGTACTTC,CASRQGYEQYF
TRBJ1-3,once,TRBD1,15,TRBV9,TGTGCCAGCAGCGTCGAGGGGGCGCCGGGAAACACCATATATTTT,CASSVEGAPGNTIYF
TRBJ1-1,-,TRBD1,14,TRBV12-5,TGTGCTAGTGGTTTGGGGACAGGGGGAACTGAAGCTTTCTTT,CASGLGTGGTEAFF
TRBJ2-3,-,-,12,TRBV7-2,TGTGCCACCTCGGGGGTAGCTGATACGCAGTATTTT,CATSGVADTQYF
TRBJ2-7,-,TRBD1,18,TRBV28,TGTGCCAGCACCCCTCTAGGGGACCCGGGACAGGGCTCCTACGAGCAGTACTTC,CASTPLGDPGQGSYEQYF
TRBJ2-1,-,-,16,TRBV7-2,TGTGCCAGCAGCTTAGTGGGGCAGGGGAAGGACAATGAGCAGTTCTTC,CASSLVGQGKDNEQFF
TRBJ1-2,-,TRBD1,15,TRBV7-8,TGTGCCAGCAGCTGGGGGGACAGGGGTTCTCGTGGCTACACCTTC,CASSWGDRGSRGYTF
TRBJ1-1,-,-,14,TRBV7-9,TGTGCCAGCAGCTCCGGGACGGGGAACACTGAAGCTTTCTTT,CASSSGTGNTEAFF
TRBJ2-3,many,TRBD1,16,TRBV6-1,TGTGCCAGCAGTGAAGCAACAGGGGGCGCGACAGATACGCAGTATTTT,CASSEATGGATDTQYF
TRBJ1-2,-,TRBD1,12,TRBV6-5,TGTGCCAGCACGCCAGGGGGCGATGGCTACACCTTC,CASTPGGDGYTF
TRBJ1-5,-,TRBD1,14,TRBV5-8,TGTGCCAGCAGCACCGGACAGGGTACTCAGCCCCAGCATTTT,CASSTGQGTQPQHF
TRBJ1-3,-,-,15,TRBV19,TGTGCCAGTAGTAAAGGGTCCCCCTCTGGAAACACCATATATTTT,CASSKGSPSGNTIYF
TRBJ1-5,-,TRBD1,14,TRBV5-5,TGTGCCAGCAGCCTGGACAGGGGAGGTCAGCCCCAGCATTTT,CASSLDRGGQPQHF
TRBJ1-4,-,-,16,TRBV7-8,TGTGCCAGCAGCCCGCCTTCGGGGGTGGGTAATGAAAAACTGTTTTTT,CASSPPSGVGNEKLFF
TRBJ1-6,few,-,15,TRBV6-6,TGTGCCAGCAGTTACTCGAAGACAGAGTATTCACCCCTCCACTTT,CASSYSKTEYSPLHF
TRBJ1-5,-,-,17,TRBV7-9,TGTGCCAGCAGCTGGGAGGAAGGGACGGCCGGTTATCAGCCCCAGCATTTT,CASSWEEGTAGYQPQHF
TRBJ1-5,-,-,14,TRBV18,TGTGCCAGCTCACCACCAGGTTTGGGTCAGCCCCAGCATTTT,CASSPPGLGQPQHF
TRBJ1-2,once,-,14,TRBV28,TGTGCCAGCACCCGCGGTGGGGCGACTTATGGCTACACCTTC,CASTRGGATYGYTF
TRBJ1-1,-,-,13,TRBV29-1,TGCAGCGTTGACGGGGGGGGCCCGGCTGAAGCTTTCTTT,CSVDGGGPAEAFF
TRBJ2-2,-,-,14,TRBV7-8,TGTGCCAGCAGACAGGACTATGCGTCCGGGGAGCTGTTTTTT,CASRQDYASGELFF
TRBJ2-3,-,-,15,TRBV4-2,TGTGCCAGCAGCCAAGATGCGGGGAGCACAGATACGCAGTATTTT,CASSQDAGSTDTQYF
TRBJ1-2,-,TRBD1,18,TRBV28,TGTGCCAGCAGACTAACCGGGACAGGGGCCCTGGGCTCGGTTGGCTACACCTTC,CASRLTGTGALGSVGYTF
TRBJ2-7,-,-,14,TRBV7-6,TGTGCCAGCAGCCGGGCTTTGAGGGACTACGAGCAGTACTTC,CASSRALRDYEQYF
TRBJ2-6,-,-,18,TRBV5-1,TGCGCCAGCAGCTTACAGGGAAGATCCGTCTCTGGGGCCAACGTCCTGACTTTC,CASSLQGRSVSGANVLTF
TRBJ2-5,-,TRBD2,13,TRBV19,TGTGCCAGTAGCCCGGGGAGGGGAGAGACCCAGTACTTC,CASSPGRGETQYF